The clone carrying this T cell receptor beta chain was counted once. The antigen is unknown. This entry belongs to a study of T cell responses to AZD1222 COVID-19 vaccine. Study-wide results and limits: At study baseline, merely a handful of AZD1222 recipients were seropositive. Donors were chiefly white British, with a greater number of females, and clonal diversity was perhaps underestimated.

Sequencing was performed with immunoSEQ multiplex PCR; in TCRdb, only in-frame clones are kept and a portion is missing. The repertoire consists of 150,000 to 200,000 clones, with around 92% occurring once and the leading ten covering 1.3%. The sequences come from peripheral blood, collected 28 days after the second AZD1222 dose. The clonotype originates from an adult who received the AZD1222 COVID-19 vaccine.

The CDR3 protein is CSVNRGHEQYF. The CDR3 bases are TGCAGTGTCAACAGGGGGCACGAGCAGTACTTC. The chain combines TRBV20-1 with TRBJ2-7, with 9 bases aligning to TRBD1. V was clipped by 7 bases and J by 5 bases; unmatched bases: 3. The CDR3 contains 11 residues. Germline values: CDR1 DFQATT, CDR2 SNEGSKA (reference sequence).